This is a list of T cell receptor beta chains from one sample in a study of regulatory T cells in long-lasting Graves disease. Each CDR3 protein is one row after TCRdb ran MiXCR on the multiplex PCR reads. The data contain roughly 380,000 distinct CDR3 sequences, around 15% of them singletons. These data also formed part of another study, on T cells in Graves' hyperthyroidism and ophthalmopathy.

The material sequenced was peripheral blood mononuclear cells (PBMCs), taken at new diagnosis, from a patient treated with antithyroid drugs. Source of these receptors: a man in his forties with Graves disease. CDR3s include the opening cysteine and the closing phenylalanine or tryptophan. A D gene is named only where the DNA matches it firmly. Clone sizes are given selectively: once, few, many, or a class where the clone is expanded.

many,TRBJ2-7,-,TRBV7-9,TGTGCCAGCAGCTCCCCGGGGGCTCCATCCCTTAACTACGAGCAGTACTTC,CASSSPGAPSLNYEQYF
many,TRBJ1-4,-,TRBV2,TGTGCCAGCAGAAGGGGAATTGCAACTAATGAAAAACTGTTTTTT,CASRRGIATNEKLFF
-,TRBJ1-2,-,TRBV6-9,TGTGCCAGCAGTTACGACAACCCATATCATGAAGGGAAGGCGATATACTATGGCTACACCTTC,CASSYDNPYHEGKAIYYGYTF
few,TRBJ1-5,-,TRBV12-3/TRBV12-4,TGTGCCAGCAGTTTAGTCGCCCAGGGGAATCAGCCCCAGCATTTT,CASSLVAQGNQPQHF
many,TRBJ1-3,-,TRBV12-3/TRBV12-4,TGTGCCAGCAGTTTAGGACACTCTGGAAACACCATATATTTT,CASSLGHSGNTIYF
many,TRBJ2-2,TRBD2,TRBV5-1,TGCGCCAGCAGCCGCGGATTAACCGGGACTAGGCGAACCGGGGAGCTGTTTTTT,CASSRGLTGTRRTGELFF
many,TRBJ2-3,-,TRBV4-3,TGCGCCAGCAGCCAAGAAGGAGATACGCAGTATTTT,CASSQEGDTQYF
-,TRBJ2-3,-,TRBV7-8,TGTGCCAGCAGCCCCCGCGGGGCGTTCGGAGATACGCAGTATTTT,CASSPRGAFGDTQYF
-,TRBJ1-2,-,TRBV29-1,TGCAGCGGACGAGGGGGGGATGGCTACACCTTC,CSGRGGDGYTF
few,TRBJ1-5,-,TRBV27,TGTGCCAGCAGTCACAGTGATAATCAGCCCCAGCATTTT,CASSHSDNQPQHF
-,TRBJ2-5,-,TRBV29-1,TGCAGCGTATCCCCTGGGGGGCAACCTCAAGAGACCCAGTACTTC,CSVSPGGQPQETQYF
few,TRBJ2-3,TRBD2,TRBV4-3,TGCGCCAGCAGCCGAGGTAGCGGGCGGTCTAGCACAGATACGCAGTATTTT,CASSRGSGRSSTDTQYF
many,TRBJ2-7,-,TRBV5-1,TGTGCCAGCAGCATGGACAGCTACGAGCAGTACTTC,CASSMDSYEQYF
many,TRBJ2-7,-,TRBV2,TGTGCCAGCAGTGGGCCCGGGATCGAGCAGTACTTC,CASSGPGIEQYF
many,TRBJ1-5,-,TRBV2,TGTGCCAGCAGTGATTTTGGAGGTCAGCCCCAGCATTTT,CASSDFGGQPQHF
-,TRBJ1-4,-,TRBV28,TGTGCCAGCAGTTCATCTGAAAAACTGTTTTTT,CASSSSEKLFF
many,TRBJ2-1,-,TRBV20-1,TGCAGTGCTAGTCCCCCGGGCCAATACAATGAGCAGTTCTTC,CSASPPGQYNEQFF
many,TRBJ1-1,-,TRBV4-2,TGTGCCAGCAGCCAAGGTGGACATCTGAACACTGAAGCTTTCTTT,CASSQGGHLNTEAFF
many,TRBJ1-3,-,TRBV4-2,TGTGCCAGCAGCCAAGATCAGGGGCAGTTTGGAAACACCATATATTTT,CASSQDQGQFGNTIYF
-,TRBJ2-7,-,TRBV20-1,TGCAGTGCTAGAAGACCGAGCGGGTACGAGCAGTACTTC,CSARRPSGYEQYF
few,TRBJ2-2,-,TRBV29-1,TGCAGCGTTGCAGGGCGGACCGGGGAGCTGTTTTTT,CSVAGRTGELFF
few,TRBJ2-3,-,TRBV9,TGTGCCAGCAGCGCTATAAGCGGGAGCACAGATACGCAGTATTTT,CASSAISGSTDTQYF
many,TRBJ2-1,TRBD2,TRBV5-1,TGCGCCAGCAGCTTGCCAGCGGGGGGGCAGGGTGAGCAGTTCTTC,CASSLPAGGQGEQFF
many,TRBJ2-3,-,TRBV20-1,TGCAGTGCTAGAGTGGACACAGATACGCAGTATTTT,CSARVDTDTQYF
many,TRBJ1-5,-,TRBV24-1,TGTGCCACCAGTGACAGTTGGGCGGGTCAGCCCCAGCATTTT,CATSDSWAGQPQHF
-,TRBJ2-1,-,TRBV12-3/TRBV12-4,TGTGCCAGCAGTCGATACTCAGGGGTGGAGCAGTTCTTC,CASSRYSGVEQFF
few,TRBJ2-2,-,TRBV15,TGTGCCACCAGCAGAGGAACTAGAATTCGCGGGGAGCTGTTTTTT,CATSRGTRIRGELFF
many,TRBJ1-1,-,TRBV7-9,TGTGCCAGCAGCTTACGGCAGTACACTGAAGCTTTCTTT,CASSLRQYTEAFF
-,TRBJ2-7,-,TRBV11-2,TGTGCCAGCAGCTCGGGCCCTACCCTCTACGAGCAGTACTTC,CASSSGPTLYEQYF
many,TRBJ2-3,TRBD1,TRBV27,TGTGCCAGCAGTTCTCACAGGGGTTCTCTTAGCACAGATACGCAGTATTTT,CASSSHRGSLSTDTQYF
many,TRBJ1-1,-,TRBV20-1,TGCAGCACGGGACATCCGAACACTGAAGCTTTCTTT,CSTGHPNTEAFF
many,TRBJ1-1,-,TRBV5-1,TGCGCCAGCAGCTTGAAACCGAGACAGGAAGGCTCTGAAGCTTTCTTT,CASSLKPRQEGSEAFF
many,TRBJ2-4,-,TRBV3-1,TGTGCCAGCACCCCAGTGACACCAGGAGGCATTCAGTACTTC,CASTPVTPGGIQYF
few,TRBJ2-7,-,TRBV4-1,TGCGCCAGCAGCCGAGGGGAACGGCAGTACTTC,CASSRGERQYF
-,TRBJ1-2,-,TRBV30,TGTGCCTGGAGTGACGGGGTGGGGTACACCTTC,CAWSDGVGYTF
many,TRBJ1-1,-,TRBV30,TGTGCCTGGAGGAAGGTACTGAACACTGAAGCTTTCTTT,CAWRKVLNTEAFF
many,TRBJ2-5,TRBD2,TRBV15,TGTGCCACCAGCAGAGACCCCCCTAGCGGGGGGACGACCCAGTACTTC,CATSRDPPSGGTTQYF
-,TRBJ2-1,TRBD2,TRBV6-2/TRBV6-3,TGTGCCAGCAGTTACGGGATAGCGGGGGGGCCTTGGGATGAGCAGTTCTTC,CASSYGIAGGPWDEQFF
few,TRBJ1-1,-,TRBV20-1,TGCAGTGCGACGTTACAGGGTCTCGCTGAAGCTTTCTTT,CSATLQGLAEAFF
many,TRBJ2-7,TRBD1,TRBV6-1,TGTGCCAGCTGGGGGACAGGGGAAGCCTACGAGCAGTACTTC,CASWGTGEAYEQYF
many,TRBJ2-1,-,TRBV6-2/TRBV6-3,TGTGCCAGCAGTTACCCCTTACCGGCGAGCTCCTACAATGAGCAGTTCTTC,CASSYPLPASSYNEQFF
many,TRBJ2-3,-,TRBV30,TGTGCCTGGAGTCCAAACACAGATACGCAGTATTTT,CAWSPNTDTQYF
many,TRBJ2-3,-,TRBV30,TGTGCCTGGAGTGTTGGTGGGGGAGCCGATACGCAGTATTTT,CAWSVGGGADTQYF
many,TRBJ2-3,-,TRBV6-2/TRBV6-3,TGTGCCAGCAGTACGACAGCGGGTACGCAGTATTTT,CASSTTAGTQYF
many,TRBJ1-3,-,TRBV7-2,TGTGCCAGCAGCTCGACACCTCACTCTGGAAACACCATATATTTT,CASSSTPHSGNTIYF
many,TRBJ2-2,-,TRBV11-3,TGTGCCAGCAGCCCTCTCCAGTATGCGGAGCTGTTTTTT,CASSPLQYAELFF
many,TRBJ1-6,-,TRBV20-1,TGCAGTGCTAGGGGAAAACTTCCCCCGGGTTATAATTCACCCCTCCACTTT,CSARGKLPPGYNSPLHF
many,TRBJ1-4,-,TRBV5-1,TGCGCCAGCAGCTTGCAACAGGGAAATGAAAAACTGTTTTTT,CASSLQQGNEKLFF
many,TRBJ2-7,TRBD1,TRBV12-3/TRBV12-4,TGTGCCAGCAGTTTTAGGGGGCCCTACGAGCAGTACTTC,CASSFRGPYEQYF
few,TRBJ1-3,TRBD1,TRBV9,TGTGCCAGCAGCGTAGTCCCGGACAGGGGAAACACCATATATTTT,CASSVVPDRGNTIYF
few,TRBJ2-1,-,TRBV29-1,TGCAGCGTTGGTACCTACAATGAGCAGTTCTTC,CSVGTYNEQFF
-,TRBJ2-7,TRBD2,TRBV6-1,TGTGCCGCGCGGGGGGACTCCTACGAGCAGTACTTC,CAARGDSYEQYF
few,TRBJ1-6,-,TRBV28,TGTGCCAGCAGTTTGCCGGGGTCACCCCTCCACTTT,CASSLPGSPLHF
many,TRBJ1-4,TRBD1,TRBV2,TGTGCCAGCAGCCGCGACAGGGGGAGTGAAAAACTGTTTTTT,CASSRDRGSEKLFF
-,TRBJ2-2,TRBD1,TRBV20-1,TGCAGTGCTAGAGATACTAGACAGGGGTTGGGCACCGGGGAGCTGTTTTTT,CSARDTRQGLGTGELFF
many,TRBJ1-1,TRBD1,TRBV18,TGTGCCAGCTCACCAGGGACAGGGGGCCCGGGCACTGAAGCTTTCTTT,CASSPGTGGPGTEAFF
many,TRBJ1-5,-,TRBV2,TGTGCCAGCAGTGTTGTGGGGGGCAATCTTAATCAGCCCCAGCATTTT,CASSVVGGNLNQPQHF
many,TRBJ1-1,-,TRBV30,TGTGCCTGGAGGATCTGGGGGGGCACTGAAGCTTTCTTT,CAWRIWGGTEAFF
many,TRBJ1-6,-,TRBV7-3,TGTGCCAGCAGCTTAGGGGGGCGGCGTTCACCCCTCCACTTT,CASSLGGRRSPLHF
-,TRBJ2-2,-,TRBV9,TGTGCCAGCAGCGTTTATGTCGGCGGGGAGCTGTTTTTT,CASSVYVGGELFF